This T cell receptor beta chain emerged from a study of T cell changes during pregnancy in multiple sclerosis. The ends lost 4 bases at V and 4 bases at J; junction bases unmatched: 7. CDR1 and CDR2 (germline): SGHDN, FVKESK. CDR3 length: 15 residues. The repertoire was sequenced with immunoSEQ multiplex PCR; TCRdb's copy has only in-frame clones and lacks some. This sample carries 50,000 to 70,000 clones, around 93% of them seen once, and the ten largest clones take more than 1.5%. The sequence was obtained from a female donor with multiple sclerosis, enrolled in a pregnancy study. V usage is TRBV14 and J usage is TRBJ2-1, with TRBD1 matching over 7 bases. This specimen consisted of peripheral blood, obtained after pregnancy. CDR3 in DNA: TGTGCCAGCAGCCTTGGGGACAGCCTATACAATGAGCAGTTCTTC. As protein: CASSLGDSLYNEQFF.